These T cell receptor beta chains were read from a single sample in a study of blood T cells in healthy people across ages. TCRdb re-called the 5' RACE reads through MiXCR, storing one row per CDR3 protein. The data contain 1.8 million or so distinct CDR3 sequences, about two fifths of them singletons. The specimen was blood. These receptors originate from a human donor in good health. The CDR3 runs from the conserved cysteine through the conserved F or W. The D gene is left open where the match is weak. Size values are once, few and many counts, or a class for expanded clones, and some rows have none.

clone_size	d_call	v_call	j_call	cdr3_aa	cdr3_nt
-	TRBD1	TRBV3-1	TRBJ2-4	CASSQVGWGTGKDIQYF	TGTGCCAGCAGCCAAGTAGGCTGGGGGACAGGGAAGGACATTCAGTACTTC
-	-	TRBV28	TRBJ2-3	CASSFGGSRTDTQYF	TGTGCCAGCAGTTTTGGAGGGAGCCGCACAGATACGCAGTATTTT
-	-	TRBV29-1	TRBJ2-1	CSVPHRKPNEQFF	TGCAGCGTTCCGCATAGGAAACCTAATGAGCAGTTCTTC
-	-	TRBV20-1	TRBJ1-1	CSARGTLLNTEAFF	TGCAGTGCTAGGGGGACCCTTTTGAACACTGAAGCTTTCTTT
few	-	TRBV12-3/TRBV12-4	TRBJ2-3	CACRPRTTRDTQYF	TGTGCCTGCAGACCACGGACTACCCGAGATACGCAGTATTTT
few	TRBD2	TRBV27	TRBJ2-1	CASSLSPPSGGYNEQFF	TGTGCCAGCAGTTTATCGCCGCCTAGCGGGGGTTACAATGAGCAGTTCTTC
-	TRBD1	TRBV5-1	TRBJ2-2	CASSSGTGASSTGELFF	TGCGCCAGCAGCTCCGGGACAGGGGCCTCTAGCACCGGGGAGCTGTTTTTT
-	-	TRBV11-2	TRBJ2-1	CASSLDLLGVQFF	TGTGCCAGCAGCTTAGATCTCCTCGGTGTGCAGTTCTTC
-	TRBD1	TRBV20-1	TRBJ2-1	CSARDGLGRGLYEQFF	TGCAGTGCTAGAGATGGGTTAGGCAGGGGGCTCTACGAGCAGTTCTTC
-	-	TRBV3-1	TRBJ2-7	CASSRLSVPYEQYF	TGTGCCAGCAGCAGGCTTAGCGTTCCCTACGAGCAGTACTTC
few	-	TRBV7-2	TRBJ1-4	CASSPNGGGNEKLFF	TGTGCCAGCAGCCCTAACGGGGGGGGTAATGAAAAACTGTTTTTT
few	-	TRBV4-1	TRBJ2-6	CASNQERYRAGANVLTF	TGCGCCAGCAACCAAGAGAGATATAGGGCTGGGGCCAACGTCCTGACTTTC
-	-	TRBV6-2/TRBV6-3	TRBJ2-7	CASSYSEGLGYEQYF	TGTGCCAGCAGTTACTCGGAAGGTTTAGGCTACGAGCAGTACTTC
many	-	TRBV12-3/TRBV12-4	TRBJ1-1	CASGSLGKTEAFF	TGTGCCAGCGGCTCCCTAGGGAAGACTGAAGCTTTCTTT
-	-	TRBV7-2	TRBJ1-1	CASSEQGGRTEVFF	TGTGCCAGCAGCGAACAAGGCGGGAGGACTGAAGTTTTCTTT
-	TRBD2	TRBV5-5	TRBJ2-3	CASSAPSGGGDTQYF	TGTGCCAGCAGTGCCCCCAGCGGGGGCGGAGATACGCAGTATTTT
few	-	TRBV13	TRBJ1-4	CASSLGLMGFGTSNEKLFF	TGTGCCAGCAGCTTAGGCCTAATGGGCTTCGGAACCTCTAATGAAAAACTGTTTTTT
-	TRBD1	TRBV15	TRBJ2-2	CATSTGGYGELFF	TGTGCCACCAGCACAGGGGGCTACGGGGAGCTGTTTTTT
-	-	TRBV20-1	TRBJ1-1	CSAHPNRPVNTEAFF	TGCAGTGCCCACCCAAACCGCCCGGTGAACACTGAAGCTTTCTTT
-	-	TRBV10-3	TRBJ1-1	CAISESNPSQGEAFF	TGTGCCATCAGTGAGTCAAACCCTAGTCAGGGAGAAGCTTTCTTT
-	-	TRBV29-1	TRBJ1-1	CSVSSPTNTEAFF	TGCAGCGTGTCGTCACCCACGAACACTGAAGCTTTCTTT
-	-	TRBV7-9	TRBJ2-5	CARSWGAEGEYQETQYF	TGTGCCAGGAGCTGGGGCGCGGAGGGGGAGTACCAAGAGACCCAGTACTTC
-	-	TRBV6-2/TRBV6-3	TRBJ2-7	CASSALWEQYF	TGTGCCAGCAGCGCCTTGTGGGAGCAGTACTTC
-	-	TRBV7-2	TRBJ1-5	CASSLVIRDPQHF	TGTGCCAGCAGCTTAGTTATAAGGGACCCCCAGCATTTT
-	-	TRBV29-1	TRBJ1-2	CSVEEDTAYGYTF	TGCAGCGTTGAAGAGGACACAGCTTATGGCTACACCTTC
-	-	TRBV12-3/TRBV12-4	TRBJ2-1	CASIPDSSSYNEQFF	TGTGCCAGCATCCCGGACTCAAGCTCCTACAATGAGCAGTTCTTC
few	-	TRBV5-1	TRBJ2-3	CASSSRRYEDTQYF	TGCGCCAGCAGCTCAAGACGGTACGAAGATACGCAGTATTTT
-	-	TRBV20-1	TRBJ2-3	CSARVSGSTDTQYF	TGCAGTGCTAGAGTATCAGGGAGCACAGATACGCAGTATTTT
-	-	TRBV5-1	TRBJ1-2	CASSLAKGDLSNYGYTF	TGCGCCAGCAGCTTGGCCAAGGGGGACCTCTCTAACTATGGCTACACCTTC
few	-	TRBV6-6	TRBJ1-2	CASSYLARDYGYTF	TGTGCCAGCAGTTACCTAGCGAGAGACTATGGCTACACCTTC
-	-	TRBV29-1	TRBJ2-5	CSVPAGLQETQYF	TGCAGCGTACCGGCGGGACTCCAAGAGACCCAGTACTTC
-	TRBD2	TRBV20-1	TRBJ2-1	CSARKRLAGAFSYNEQFF	TGCAGTGCTAGGAAACGGCTAGCGGGGGCTTTCTCCTACAATGAGCAGTTCTTC
few	-	TRBV9	TRBJ1-2	CASSVAGGSGYTF	TGTGCCAGCAGCGTAGCGGGGGGGTCTGGCTACACCTTC
few	-	TRBV6-6	TRBJ1-5	CAIAWGVYQPQHF	TGTGCCATTGCCTGGGGGGTTTATCAGCCCCAGCATTTT
-	-	TRBV6-5	TRBJ2-7	CASSYSRTSDRPSSYEQYF	TGTGCCAGCAGTTACTCGCGAACAAGTGACAGGCCTAGCTCCTACGAGCAGTACTTC
-	TRBD1	TRBV29-1	TRBJ2-5	CSVEDDRGREQYF	TGCAGCGTTGAAGACGACAGGGGTAGGGAGCAGTACTTC
-	-	TRBV12-3/TRBV12-4	TRBJ1-2	CASSMGPFTNYGYTF	TGTGCCAGCAGCATGGGCCCCTTCACTAACTATGGCTACACCTTC
few	TRBD2	TRBV12-3/TRBV12-4	TRBJ2-7	CASSLYQRGEDEQYF	TGTGCCAGCAGTTTGTACCAGCGGGGAGAAGACGAGCAGTACTTC
-	TRBD2	TRBV9	TRBJ2-5	CASTLGTSDQETQYF	TGTGCCAGCACCCTGGGGACTAGCGACCAAGAGACCCAGTACTTC
-	-	TRBV9	TRBJ2-7	CASSGRPGGRYEQYF	TGTGCCAGCAGCGGTCGTCCCGGGGGTAGGTACGAGCAGTACTTC
few	-	TRBV6-6	TRBJ1-1	CASSYRTQGDTEAFF	TGTGCCAGCAGTTACCGTACGCAGGGTGACACTGAAGCTTTCTTT
few	TRBD2	TRBV4-1	TRBJ2-2	CASSQDPSGRNTGELFF	TGCGCCAGCAGCCAAGATCCTAGCGGGAGAAACACCGGGGAGCTGTTTTTT
-	TRBD1	TRBV15	TRBJ1-2	CATSPRRGTGYGYTF	TGTGCCACCAGCCCCCGCAGGGGGACAGGTTATGGCTACACCTTC
few	-	TRBV11-3	TRBJ2-1	CASSKTLEGQEEQFF	TGTGCCAGCAGCAAGACACTAGAGGGACAAGAGGAGCAGTTCTTC
-	-	TRBV5-5	TRBJ1-2	CASSLVWAFYGYTF	TGTGCCAGCAGCTTGGTTTGGGCTTTTTATGGCTACACCTTC
-	-	TRBV7-2	TRBJ1-2	CASSPRRLDGYTF	TGTGCCAGCAGCCCTAGGAGGCTCGATGGCTACACCTTC
few	-	TRBV7-7	TRBJ2-3	CASSLESFGSLRTDTQYF	TGTGCTAGCAGCTTAGAATCCTTTGGGTCCCTTCGCACAGATACGCAGTATTTT
-	-	TRBV7-3	TRBJ2-2	CASSPNGGLITGELFF	TGTGCCAGCAGCCCTAACGGGGGGCTGATCACCGGGGAGCTGTTTTTT
-	-	TRBV20-1	TRBJ2-7	CSARGGDSYEQYF	TGCAGTGCTAGAGGCGGGGATTCCTACGAGCAGTACTTC
many	-	TRBV29-1	TRBJ2-5	CSAEGGQETQYF	TGCAGCGCCGAGGGTGGTCAAGAGACCCAGTACTTC